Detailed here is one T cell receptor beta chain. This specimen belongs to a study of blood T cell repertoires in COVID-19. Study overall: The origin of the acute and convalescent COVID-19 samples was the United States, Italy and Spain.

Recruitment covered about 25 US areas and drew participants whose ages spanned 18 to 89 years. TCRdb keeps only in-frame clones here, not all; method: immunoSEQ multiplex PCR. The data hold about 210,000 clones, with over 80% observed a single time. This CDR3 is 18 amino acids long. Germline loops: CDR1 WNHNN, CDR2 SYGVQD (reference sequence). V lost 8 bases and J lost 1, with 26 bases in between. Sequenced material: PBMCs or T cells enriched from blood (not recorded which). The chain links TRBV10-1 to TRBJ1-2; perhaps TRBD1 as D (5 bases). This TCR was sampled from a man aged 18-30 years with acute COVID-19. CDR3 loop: CASVELWGTSDVNYGYTF. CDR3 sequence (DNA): TGCGCCAGCGTCGAACTATGGGGCACGAGTGATGTTAACTATGGCTACACCTTC.